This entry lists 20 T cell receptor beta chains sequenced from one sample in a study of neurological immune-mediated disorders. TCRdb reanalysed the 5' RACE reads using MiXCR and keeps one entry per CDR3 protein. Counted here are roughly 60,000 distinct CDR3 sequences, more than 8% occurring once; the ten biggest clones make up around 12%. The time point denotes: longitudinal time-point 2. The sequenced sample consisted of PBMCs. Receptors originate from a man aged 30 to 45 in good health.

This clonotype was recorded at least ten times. In DNA, the CDR3 is TGCAGTGCTAGAGCCTTGGGAGGAGGACTCTCCTACGAGCAGTACTTC. Translation: CSARALGGGLSYEQYF. This chain links TRBV20-1 with TRBJ2-7; D is perhaps TRBD2 (6 bases). The CDR3 runs to 16 residues. The germline gives CDR1 DFQATT, CDR2 SNEGSKA (reference sequence). Trimming cost V 1 base and J 0 bases, with 16 bases left between them.

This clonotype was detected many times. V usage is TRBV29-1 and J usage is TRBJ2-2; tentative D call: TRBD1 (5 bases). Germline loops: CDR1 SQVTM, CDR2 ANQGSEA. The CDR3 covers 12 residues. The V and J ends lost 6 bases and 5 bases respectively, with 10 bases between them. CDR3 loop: CSVGVITGELFF. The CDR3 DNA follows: TGCAGCGTAGGGGTAATAACCGGGGAGCTGTTTTTT.

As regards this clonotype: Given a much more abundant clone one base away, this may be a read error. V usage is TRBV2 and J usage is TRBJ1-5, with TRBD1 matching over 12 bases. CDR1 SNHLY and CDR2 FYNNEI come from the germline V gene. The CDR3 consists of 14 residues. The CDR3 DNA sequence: TGTGCCAGCGAGGGACAGGGGGCAGGTCAGCTCCAGCATTTT. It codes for CASEGQGAGQLQHF.

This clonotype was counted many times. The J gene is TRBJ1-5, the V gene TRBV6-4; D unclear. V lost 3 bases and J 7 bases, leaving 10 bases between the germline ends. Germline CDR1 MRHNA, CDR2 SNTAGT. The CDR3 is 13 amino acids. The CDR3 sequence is CASSERGGQPQHF. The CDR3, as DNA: TGTGCCAGCAGTGAGCGGGGAGGACAGCCCCAGCATTTT.

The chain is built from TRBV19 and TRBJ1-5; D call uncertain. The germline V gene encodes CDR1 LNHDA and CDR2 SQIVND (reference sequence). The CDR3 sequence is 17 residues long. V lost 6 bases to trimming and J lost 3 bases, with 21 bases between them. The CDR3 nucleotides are TGTGCCAGTAGAATATTAGGGTCAGGAGGCGTCAATCAGCCCCAGCATTTT. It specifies CASRILGSGGVNQPQHF.

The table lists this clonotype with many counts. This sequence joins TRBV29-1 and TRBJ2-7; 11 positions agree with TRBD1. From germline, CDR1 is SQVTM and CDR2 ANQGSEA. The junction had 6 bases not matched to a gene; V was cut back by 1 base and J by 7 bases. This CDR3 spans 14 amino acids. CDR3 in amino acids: CSVEGQDRGQEQYF. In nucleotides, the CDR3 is TGCAGCGTTGAAGGACAGGACAGGGGGCAAGAGCAGTACTTC.

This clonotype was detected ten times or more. The CDR3 coding sequence is TGTGCCAGCAGTTTAGGGGCGGCAGGGCAGCCCCAGCATTTT. As protein: CASSLGAAGQPQHF. The genes are TRBV12-3 or TRBV12-4 and TRBJ1-5; a weak D match, TRBD1 (5 bases). This CDR3 contains 14 residues. Trimming removed 1 base at V and 7 bases at J, with 11 bases between.

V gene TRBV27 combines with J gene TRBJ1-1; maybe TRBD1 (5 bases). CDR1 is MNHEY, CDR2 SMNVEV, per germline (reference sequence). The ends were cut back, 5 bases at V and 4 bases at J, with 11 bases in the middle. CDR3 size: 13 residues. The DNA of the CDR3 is TGTGCCAGCAGTATGGGGCCGATCACTGAAGCTTTCTTT. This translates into CASSMGPITEAFF.

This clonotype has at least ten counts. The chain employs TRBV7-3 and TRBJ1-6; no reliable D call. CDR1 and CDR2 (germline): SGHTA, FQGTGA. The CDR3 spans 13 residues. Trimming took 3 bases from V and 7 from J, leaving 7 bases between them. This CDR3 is CASSFDPNSPLHF. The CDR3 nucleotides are TGTGCCAGCAGCTTCGACCCAAATTCACCCCTCCACTTT.

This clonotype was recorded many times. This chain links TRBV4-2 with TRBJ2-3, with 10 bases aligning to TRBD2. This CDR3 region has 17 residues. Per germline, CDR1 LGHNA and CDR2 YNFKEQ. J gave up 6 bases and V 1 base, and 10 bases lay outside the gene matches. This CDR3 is CASSQAGLADQRDTQYF. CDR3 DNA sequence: TGTGCCAGCAGCCAAGCAGGACTAGCGGACCAGCGGGATACGCAGTATTTT.

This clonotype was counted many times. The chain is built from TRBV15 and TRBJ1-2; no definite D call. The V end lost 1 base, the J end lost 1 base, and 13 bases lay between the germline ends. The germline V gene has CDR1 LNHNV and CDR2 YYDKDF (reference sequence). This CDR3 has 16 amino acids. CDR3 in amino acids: CATSRVGGNLNYGYTF. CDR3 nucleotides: TGTGCCACCAGCAGAGTCGGAGGGAATCTTAACTATGGCTACACCTTC.

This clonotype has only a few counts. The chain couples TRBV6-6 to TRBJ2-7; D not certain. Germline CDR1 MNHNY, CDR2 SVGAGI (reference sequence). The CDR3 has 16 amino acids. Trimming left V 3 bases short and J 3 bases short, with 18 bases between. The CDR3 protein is CASSYVMEGVFYEQYF. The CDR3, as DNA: TGTGCCAGCAGTTATGTGATGGAAGGAGTCTTCTACGAGCAGTACTTC.

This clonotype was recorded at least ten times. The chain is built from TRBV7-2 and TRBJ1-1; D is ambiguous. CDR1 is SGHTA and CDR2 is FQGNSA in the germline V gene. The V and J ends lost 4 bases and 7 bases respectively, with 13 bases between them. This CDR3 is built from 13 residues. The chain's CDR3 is CASSSGWSGEAFF. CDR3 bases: TGTGCCAGCAGCTCCGGTTGGAGCGGTGAAGCTTTCTTT. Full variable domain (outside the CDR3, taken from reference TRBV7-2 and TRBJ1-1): GAGVSQSPSNKVTEKGKDVELRCDPISGHTALYWYRQSLGQGLEFLIYFQGNSAPDKSGLPSDRFSAERTGGSVSTLTIQRTQQEDSAVYLCASSSGWSGEAFFGQGTRLTVV.

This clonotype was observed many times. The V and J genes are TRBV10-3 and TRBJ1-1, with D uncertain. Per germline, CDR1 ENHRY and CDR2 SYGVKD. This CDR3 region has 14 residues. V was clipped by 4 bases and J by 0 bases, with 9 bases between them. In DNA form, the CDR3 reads TGTGCCATCAGTGTAGGAGACATGAACACTGAAGCTTTCTTT. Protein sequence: CAISVGDMNTEAFF.

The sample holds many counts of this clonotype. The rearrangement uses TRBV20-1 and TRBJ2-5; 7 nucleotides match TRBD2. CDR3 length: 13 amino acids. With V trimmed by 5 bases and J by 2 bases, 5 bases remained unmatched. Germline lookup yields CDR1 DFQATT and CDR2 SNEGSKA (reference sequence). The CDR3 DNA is TGCAGTGCTTCCAGCGGGGCACAAGAGACCCAGTACTTC. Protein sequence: CSASSGAQETQYF.

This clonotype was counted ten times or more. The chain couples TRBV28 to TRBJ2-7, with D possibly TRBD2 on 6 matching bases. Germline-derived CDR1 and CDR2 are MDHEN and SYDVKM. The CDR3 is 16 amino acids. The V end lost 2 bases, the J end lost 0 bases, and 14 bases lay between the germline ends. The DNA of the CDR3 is TGTGCCAGCAGTTTAGTGACAGCGGGCTTCTCCTACGAGCAGTACTTC. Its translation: CASSLVTAGFSYEQYF.

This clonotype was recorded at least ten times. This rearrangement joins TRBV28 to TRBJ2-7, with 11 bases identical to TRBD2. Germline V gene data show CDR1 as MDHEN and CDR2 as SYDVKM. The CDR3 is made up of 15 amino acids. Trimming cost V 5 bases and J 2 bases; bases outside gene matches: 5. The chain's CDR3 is CASSPYSGRAYEQYF. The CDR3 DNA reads TGTGCCAGCAGTCCCTATAGCGGGAGGGCCTACGAGCAGTACTTC.

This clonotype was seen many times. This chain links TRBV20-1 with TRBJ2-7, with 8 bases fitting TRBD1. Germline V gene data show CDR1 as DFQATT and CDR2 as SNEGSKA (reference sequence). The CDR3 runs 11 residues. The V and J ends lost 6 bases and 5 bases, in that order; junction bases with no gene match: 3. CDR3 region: CSAKQGDEQYF. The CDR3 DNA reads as TGCAGTGCAAAACAGGGGGACGAGCAGTACTTC.

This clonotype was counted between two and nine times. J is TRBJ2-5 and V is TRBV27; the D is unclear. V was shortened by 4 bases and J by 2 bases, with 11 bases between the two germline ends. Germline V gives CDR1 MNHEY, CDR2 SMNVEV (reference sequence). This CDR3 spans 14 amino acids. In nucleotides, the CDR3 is TGTGCCAGCAGTTCTTATGGCAGGCAAGAGACCCAGTACTTC. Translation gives CASSSYGRQETQYF.

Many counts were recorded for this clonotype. In nucleotides, the CDR3 is TGCAGTGCTAGTGCCGGAGGAGCGGGGGCATCCGAGCAGTACTTC. Protein sequence: CSASAGGAGASEQYF. This chain connects TRBV20-1 to TRBJ2-7; 8 nucleotides align to TRBD2. Trimming at V came to 3 bases and at J to 6 bases, leaving 13 bases not matched to a gene. The CDR3 is made up of 15 amino acids. CDR1 DFQATT and CDR2 SNEGSKA come from the germline V gene (reference sequence).